The 5 T cell receptor beta chains listed next were all sequenced from one sample in a study of OX40 agonist ivuxolimab in advanced cancers. The method was immunoSEQ multiplex PCR; TCRdb's version includes in-frame clones alone and lacks a portion of them. The repertoire holds roughly 60,000 clones, with roughly 85% as singletons. The source material was CD4+ or CD8+ T cells sorted from blood, sampled in a trial of the OX40 agonist ivuxolimab. These receptors were obtained from an adult with an advanced solid tumor such as melanoma, head and neck, liver or kidney cancer.

V usage is TRBV28 and J usage is TRBJ2-7; 11 positions match TRBD1. There are 14 residues in the CDR3. V shed 6 bases, J shed 6 bases, and the junction held 7 bases outside the gene matches. The germline V gene has CDR1 MDHEN and CDR2 SYDVKM. CDR3 amino acids: CASRSPGQGGEQYF. The CDR3 DNA is TGTGCCAGCAGATCTCCGGGACAGGGGGGCGAGCAGTACTTC.

V and J are TRBV28 and TRBJ1-5; D gene unclear. V lost 7 bases, J lost 6 bases, and 10 bases lay in between. CDR1 MDHEN and CDR2 SYDVKM come from the germline V gene. This CDR3 spans 12 amino acids. CDR3 sequence: CASNTPSQPQHF. The CDR3, as DNA: TGTGCCAGCAACACCCCAAGTCAGCCCCAGCATTTT.

CDR3: CASSPLAGGRYEQYF. CDR3 coding DNA: TGTGCCAGCTCACCCCTAGCGGGAGGGCGCTACGAGCAGTACTTC. The chain is built from TRBV18 and TRBJ2-7, with TRBD2 identical over 12 bases. This CDR3 spans 15 amino acids. In germline, CDR1 is KGHSH, CDR2 LQKENI. Losses at the gene ends were 3 bases for V and 3 bases for J; bases not matched to a gene: 3.

The rearrangement links TRBV10-3 to TRBJ1-5; 10 nucleotides match TRBD1. CDR3 length equals 19 residues. From germline, CDR1 is ENHRY and CDR2 SYGVKD. After removal of 0 bases from V and 3 bases from J, the junction contained 11 bases not matched to a gene. The CDR3 bases are TGTGCCATCAGTGAGTCTGGAGGGACAGGGGTTTTAGACAATCAGCCCCAGCATTTT. Its translation is CAISESGGTGVLDNQPQHF.

V and J are TRBV7-2 and TRBJ2-1; 13 bases match TRBD2. CDR3 length: 17 amino acids. J gave up 4 bases and V 3 bases, and 6 bases lay outside the gene matches. CDR1 is SGHTA, CDR2 FQGNSA, per germline. The CDR3 bases are TGTGCCAGCAGCTTTTCCGGACTAGCGGGAGTATACAATGAGCAGTTCTTC. Translating gives CASSFSGLAGVYNEQFF. Full variable domain (outside the CDR3, taken from reference TRBV7-2 and TRBJ2-1): GAGVSQSPSNKVTEKGKDVELRCDPISGHTALYWYRQSLGQGLEFLIYFQGNSAPDKSGLPSDRFSAERTGGSVSTLTIQRTQQEDSAVYLCASSFSGLAGVYNEQFFGPGTRLTVL.